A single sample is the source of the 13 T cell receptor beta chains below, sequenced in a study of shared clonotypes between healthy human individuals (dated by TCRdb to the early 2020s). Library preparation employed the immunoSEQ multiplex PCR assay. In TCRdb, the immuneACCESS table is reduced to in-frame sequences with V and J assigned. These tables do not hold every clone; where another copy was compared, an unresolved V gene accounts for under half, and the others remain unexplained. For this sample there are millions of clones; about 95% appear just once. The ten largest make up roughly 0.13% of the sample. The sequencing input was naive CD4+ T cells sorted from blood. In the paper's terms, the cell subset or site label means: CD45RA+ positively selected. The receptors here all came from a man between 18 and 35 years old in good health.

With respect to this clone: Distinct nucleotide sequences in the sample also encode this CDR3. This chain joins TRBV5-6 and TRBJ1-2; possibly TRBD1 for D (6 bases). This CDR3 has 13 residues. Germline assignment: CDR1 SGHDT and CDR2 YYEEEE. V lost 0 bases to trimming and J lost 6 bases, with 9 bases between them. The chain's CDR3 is CASSLGRGDGYTF. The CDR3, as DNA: TGTGCCAGCAGCTTGGGCAGGGGCGATGGCTACACCTTC.

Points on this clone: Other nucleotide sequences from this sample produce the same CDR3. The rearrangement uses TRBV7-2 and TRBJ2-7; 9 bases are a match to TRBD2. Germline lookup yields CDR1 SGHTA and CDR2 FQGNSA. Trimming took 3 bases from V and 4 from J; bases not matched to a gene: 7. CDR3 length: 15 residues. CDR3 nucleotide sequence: TGTGCCAGCAGCTTGGGTAGCGGGAGTGGATACGAGCAGTACTTC. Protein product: CASSLGSGSGYEQYF.

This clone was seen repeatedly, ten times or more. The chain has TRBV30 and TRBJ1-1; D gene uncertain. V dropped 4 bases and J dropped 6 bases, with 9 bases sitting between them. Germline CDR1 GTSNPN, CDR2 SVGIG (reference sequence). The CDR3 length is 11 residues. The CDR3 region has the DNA TGTGCCTGGACCGTCGGGGCTGAAGCTTTCTTT. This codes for CAWTVGAEAFF.

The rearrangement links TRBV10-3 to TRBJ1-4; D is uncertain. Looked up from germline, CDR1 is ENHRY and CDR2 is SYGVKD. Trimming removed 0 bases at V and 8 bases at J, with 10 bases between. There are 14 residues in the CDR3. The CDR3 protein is CAISESYTGEKLFF. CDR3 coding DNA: TGTGCCATCAGTGAGTCGTACACTGGGGAAAAACTGTTTTTT.

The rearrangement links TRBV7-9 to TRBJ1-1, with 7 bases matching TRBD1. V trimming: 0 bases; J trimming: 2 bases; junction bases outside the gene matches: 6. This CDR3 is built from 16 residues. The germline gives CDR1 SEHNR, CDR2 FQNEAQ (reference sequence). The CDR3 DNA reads TGTGCCAGCAGCTTAGCCGAGACAGGGATAAACACTGAAGCTTTCTTT. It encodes CASSLAETGINTEAFF.

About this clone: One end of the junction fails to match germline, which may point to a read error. The CDR3 bases are TGCGCCTGCAGCTTGGGACACTCTGAAAAACTGTTTTTT. This sequence encodes CACSLGHSEKLFF. The chain couples TRBV5-1 to TRBJ1-4; perhaps TRBD1 as D (6 bases). The CDR3 length is 13 residues. Germline CDR1 reads SGHRS; CDR2 reads YFSETQ.

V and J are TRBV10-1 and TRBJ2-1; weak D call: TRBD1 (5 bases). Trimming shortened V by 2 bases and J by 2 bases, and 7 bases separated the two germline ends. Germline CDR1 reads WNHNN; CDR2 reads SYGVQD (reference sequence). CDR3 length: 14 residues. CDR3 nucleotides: TGCGCCAGCAGTGAGACAGGAACCTACAATGAGCAGTTCTTC. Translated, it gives CASSETGTYNEQFF.

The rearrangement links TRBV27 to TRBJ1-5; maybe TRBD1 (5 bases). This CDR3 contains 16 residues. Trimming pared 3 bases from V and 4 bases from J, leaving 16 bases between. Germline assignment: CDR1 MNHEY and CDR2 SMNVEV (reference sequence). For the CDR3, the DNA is TGTGCCAGCAGTTTTTCCTCTAGGGGCGGAAATCAGCCCCAGCATTTT. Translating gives CASSFSSRGGNQPQHF.

The CDR3 protein is CASSLQGPMNTEAFF. The DNA of the CDR3 is TGTGCCAGTAGTTTACAGGGGCCTATGAACACTGAAGCTTTCTTT. The chain carries TRBV19 and TRBJ1-1, with 7 bases lining up with TRBD1. J gave up 0 bases and V 5 bases, and 6 bases lay outside the gene matches. Germline assignment: CDR1 LNHDA and CDR2 SQIVND (reference sequence). The CDR3 has 15 residues.

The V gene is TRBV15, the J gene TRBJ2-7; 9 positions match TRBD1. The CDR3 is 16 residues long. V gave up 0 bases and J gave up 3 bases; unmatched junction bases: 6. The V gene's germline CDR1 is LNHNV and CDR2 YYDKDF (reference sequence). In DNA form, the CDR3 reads TGTGCCACCAGCAGAGATCAACCGGGACAGGGCTACGAGCAGTACTTC. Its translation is CATSRDQPGQGYEQYF.

CDR3 DNA sequence: TGTGCCAGCAGCAGACAGTATTCGAACACCGGGGAGCTGTTTTTT. It encodes CASSRQYSNTGELFF. The genes are TRBV2 and TRBJ2-2, with TRBD1 as a possible D gene (5 bases). V was cut by 6 bases and J by 0 bases, with 11 bases left in between. This CDR3 is built from 15 residues. CDR1 is SNHLY and CDR2 is FYNNEI in the germline V gene.

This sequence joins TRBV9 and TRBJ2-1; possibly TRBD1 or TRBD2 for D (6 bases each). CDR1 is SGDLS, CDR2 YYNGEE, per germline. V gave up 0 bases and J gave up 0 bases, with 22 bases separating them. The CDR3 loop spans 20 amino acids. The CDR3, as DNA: TGTGCCAGCAGCGTAGGCCTCGGGGGCCTAGGTGACAGCTCCTACAATGAGCAGTTCTTC. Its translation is CASSVGLGGLGDSSYNEQFF. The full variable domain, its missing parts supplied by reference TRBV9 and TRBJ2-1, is DSGVTQTPKHLITATGQRVTLRCSPRSGDLSVYWYQQSLDQGLQFLIQYYNGEERAKGNILERFSAQQFPDLHSELNLSSLELGDSALYFCASSVGLGGLGDSSYNEQFFGPGTRLTVL.

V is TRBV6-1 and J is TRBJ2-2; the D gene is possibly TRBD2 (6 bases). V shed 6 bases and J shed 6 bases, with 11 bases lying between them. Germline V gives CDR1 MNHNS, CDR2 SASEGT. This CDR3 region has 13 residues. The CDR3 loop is CASRIGGAGELFF. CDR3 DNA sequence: TGTGCCAGCAGGATCGGGGGAGCCGGGGAGCTGTTTTTT.